One sample yielded the 29 T cell receptor delta chains listed below, sequenced in a study of gamma-delta T cells after stem cell transplantation. TCRdb fed the RT-PCR reads to CATT. The profile covers nearly 8,000 delta-chain clones, with roughly 15% appearing a single time and around 5.9% taken by the ten largest. The sequencing sample was made of gamma-delta T cells. The receptors shown here come from a human donor. It is not recorded whose cells these are; they may come from a transplant donor.

On this clone: This may stem from a read error, because a much larger clone lies one nucleotide away. The V gene is TRDV2, the J gene TRDJ3; 8 nucleotides agree with TRDD3. The CDR3 consists of 19 residues. The germline gives CDR1 GEAIGNYY, CDR2 EKD. The V gene end was trimmed by 0 bases and the J gene end by 0 bases; junction bases not matched to a gene: 6. In DNA, the CDR3 is TGTGCCTGTGACACCTACTGGGGGGTGGACTCCTGGGACACCCGACAGATGTTTTTC. It yields the protein CACDTYWGVDSWDTRQMFF.

V is TRDV3 and J is TRDJ3, with TRDD3 matching 7 bases. Germline loops: CDR1 TVYSNPD, CDR2 GDNSRS (reference sequence). The V and J ends lost 2 bases and 0 bases, in that order; junction bases with no gene match: 19. The CDR3 is made up of 21 amino acids. This CDR3 is CAFSPLGGDSESSWDTRQMFF. The CDR3 bases are TGTGCCTTTTCCCCCCTGGGGGGGGATTCCGAGAGCTCCTGGGACACCCGACAGATGTTTTTC.

Turning to this clone: This sequence is one base from a far larger clone and is likely a read error. Other DNA sequences within the sample encode an identical CDR3. J is TRDJ2 and V is TRDV2, with TRDD3 matching over 7 bases. Germline CDR1 and CDR2: GEAIGNYY and EKD. The CDR3 is 15 residues long. The CDR3 is CACDTWGTLTAQLFF. The CDR3 DNA sequence: TGTGCCTGTGACACCTGGGGGACTTTGACAGCCCAACTCTTCTTT.

Sample share makes this clone medium-sized. The chain joins TRDV1 to TRDJ1, with 9 bases that match TRDD3. Per germline, CDR1 TSWWSYY and CDR2 QGS. Trimming removed 5 bases from V and 0 bases from J; junction bases left unmatched: 19. The CDR3 contains 20 residues. This CDR3 reads CALGSNWGPYWGTYTDKLIF. The DNA of the CDR3 is TGTGCTCTTGGGTCAAACTGGGGCCCGTACTGGGGGACTTACACCGATAAACTCATCTTT.

The chain recombines TRDV1 with TRDJ1; TRDD3 might be the D (6 bases). CDR3 length: 23 amino acids. The germline V gene encodes CDR1 TSWWSYY and CDR2 QGS. Trimming took 0 bases from V and 0 from J, leaving 32 bases between them. The CDR3 DNA follows: TGTGCTCTTGGGGAACTTCCCCCTACCTGGGGACTAGGTCCTTCATCGTACACCGATAAACTCATCTTT. Translating gives CALGELPPTWGLGPSSYTDKLIF.

This chain uses TRDV1 with TRDJ1; 12 bases match TRDD3. The CDR3 sequence is 21 residues long. The germline V gene encodes CDR1 TSWWSYY and CDR2 QGS. Unmatched junction bases numbered 18, after V lost 2 bases and J lost 2 bases. CDR3 nucleotide sequence: TGTGCTCTTGGGGAAAGAGATAAGGCTGGGGGATACGCGGGGGGGACCGATAAACTCATCTTT. Translated, it gives CALGERDKAGGYAGGTDKLIF.

This clone is medium-sized (0.01 to 0.1%) by share. The chain's CDR3 is CALETGGEALTAQLFF. In DNA, the CDR3 is TGTGCTCTCGAGACTGGGGGAGAAGCTTTGACAGCACAACTCTTCTTT. The rearrangement uses TRDV1 and TRDJ2, with 9 bases aligning to TRDD3. Germline V gene sequence: CDR1 TSWWSYY, CDR2 QGS. V lost 9 bases and J lost 0; bases outside the gene matches: 8. The CDR3 loop spans 16 amino acids.

This clone occurred a few times. The chain joins TRDV1 to TRDJ1; 11 positions match TRDD3. The CDR3 has 23 amino acids. Germline CDR1 TSWWSYY, CDR2 QGS. Losses at the gene ends were 4 bases for V and 0 bases for J; bases not matched to a gene: 25. CDR3: CALGGPTFRVLGDNQVYTDKLIF. The CDR3 DNA sequence: TGTGCTCTTGGGGGCCCTACTTTCCGCGTACTGGGGGATAACCAAGTGTACACCGATAAACTCATCTTT.

There are a few counts of this clone. A read error is possible here, since a much larger clone lies one base away. The V call is TRDV2, the J call TRDJ3, with a weak D call TRDD2 (5 bases). CDR3 length: 20 residues. Deletions cut 3 bases from V and 1 base from J, with 21 bases between. CDR1 is GEAIGNYY and CDR2 is EKD in the germline V gene. This chain's CDR3 is CACDSPSSDRPSWDTRQMFF. The CDR3 DNA reads TGTGCCTGTGACTCACCTTCTTCGGACCGCCCTTCCTGGGACACCCGACAGATGTTTTTC.

This clone counts as medium-sized (0.01 to 0.1%). The chain uses TRDV2 and TRDJ3; D gene ambiguous. The V end was cut by 1 base, the J end by 0 bases, with 9 bases between. Germline values: CDR1 GEAIGNYY, CDR2 EKD. The CDR3 has 17 amino acids. CDR3 in amino acids: CACDTVPSSWDTRQMFF. The CDR3 DNA is TGTGCCTGTGACACGGTGCCTAGCTCCTGGGACACCCGACAGATGTTTTTC.

This clone is medium-sized. The genes are TRDV2 and TRDJ3, with 10 bases that match TRDD3. In germline, CDR1 is GEAIGNYY, CDR2 EKD. The CDR3 is 19 residues long. The V segment lost 0 bases and the J segment 0 bases; nucleotides outside the gene matches: 4. The CDR3 coding sequence is TGTGCCTGTGACACCGGGGGATACGTTCGCTCCTGGGACACCCGACAGATGTTTTTC. Amino acid sequence: CACDTGGYVRSWDTRQMFF.

On this clone: A much larger clone is a single base away; this may be a read error. This chain connects TRDV1 to TRDJ2; D not certain. The CDR3 is 18 residues long. Per germline, CDR1 TSWWSYY and CDR2 QGS. As DNA, the CDR3 is TGTGCTCTTGGGGAACAGGAAGCCTTTGGGACCCAGACAGCACGACTCTTCTTT. Residues: CALGEQEAFGTQTARLFF.

In its sample, this clone ranks as medium-sized (0.01 to 0.1%). The same CDR3 also results from other DNA sequences found in this sample. This rearrangement joins TRDV1 to TRDJ1; 13 nucleotides line up with TRDD3. Germline assignment: CDR1 TSWWSYY and CDR2 QGS. The V gene end was trimmed by 2 bases and the J gene end by 10 bases; junction bases not matched to a gene: 13. The CDR3 loop spans 17 amino acids. The CDR3 DNA reads as TGTGCTCTTGGGGAAACGGCCTACTGGGGGATACGCGGCTCACTCATCTTT. It translates to CALGETAYWGIRGSLIF.

In its sample, this clone was seen a few times. A junction end diverges from the germline sequence, so it may reflect a read error. This chain connects TRDV2 to TRDJ1; TRDD3 matches at 12 bases. The CDR3 extends over 21 amino acids. In germline, CDR1 is GEAIGNYY, CDR2 EKD. The CDR3 here is CACGTSVLGDTRFLYTDKLIF. CDR3 DNA: TGTGCCTGTGGCACCTCTGTACTGGGGGATACCCGTTTTCTGTACACCGATAAACTCATCTTT.

By share of the sample, this clone is medium-sized. This sequence joins TRDV3 and TRDJ1, with 12 bases lining up with TRDD3. The germline V gene has CDR1 TVYSNPD and CDR2 GDNSRS (reference sequence). The trim removed 1 base at V and 7 bases at J, leaving 1 base unmatched. This CDR3 is 12 amino acids long. The CDR3 is CAFTGGYAKLIF. The CDR3 nucleotides are TGTGCCTTTACTGGGGGATACGCTAAACTCATCTTT.

This clone has more than one count but fewer than ten. The rearrangement uses TRDV1 and TRDJ1, with 9 bases identical to TRDD2. Per germline, CDR1 TSWWSYY and CDR2 QGS. The CDR3 totals 22 residues. The V and J ends lost 2 bases and 0 bases, in that order; junction bases with no gene match: 22. The CDR3 DNA is TGTGCTCTTGGGGAAAGGAAGGCCTTCCTACGGTTACTGGGTACGTACACCGATAAACTCATCTTT. Translation: CALGERKAFLRLLGTYTDKLIF.

This clone is labeled medium-sized. The V and J genes are TRDV2 and TRDJ1, with D possibly TRDD3 on 5 matching bases. Trimming took off 0 bases at V and 0 bases at J, with 25 bases between the two ends. This CDR3 has 20 amino acids. Per germline, CDR1 GEAIGNYY and CDR2 EKD. The CDR3 coding sequence is TGTGCCTGTGACACCAAGGGGACTTTGAGCCGTGTGATTGACACCGATAAACTCATCTTT. Residues: CACDTKGTLSRVIDTDKLIF.

This clone has a handful of counts. This rearrangement joins TRDV1 to TRDJ1; possible D gene TRDD2, 6 bases. The V gene lost 1 base and the J gene lost 0 bases, with 21 bases spanning the gap. Germline values: CDR1 TSWWSYY, CDR2 QGS. This CDR3 region has 19 residues. CDR3: CALGEPPSAGCGDTDKLIF. DNA of the CDR3: TGTGCTCTTGGGGAACCACCTTCCGCAGGGTGTGGGGACACCGATAAACTCATCTTT.

By proportion, this clone is medium-sized. Different DNA sequences within this sample yield the same CDR3. V gene TRDV1 combines with J gene TRDJ1; TRDD3 matches 8 bases. V lost 0 bases and J lost 3; bases outside the gene matches: 27. The CDR3 is 23 amino acids. Germline-derived CDR1 and CDR2 are TSWWSYY and QGS. The CDR3 DNA follows: TGTGCTCTTGGGGAACTCCCCTTTTGGGAGGGATACGCAACACTATCGTACGCCGATAAACTCATCTTT. Protein: CALGELPFWEGYATLSYADKLIF.

This chain uses TRDV2 with TRDJ3; 12 bases align to TRDD3. The CDR3 runs 20 residues. With 1 base clipped from V and 0 bases from J, the junction kept 6 bases outside the gene matches. Germline CDR1 GEAIGNYY, CDR2 EKD. The CDR3 nucleotides are TGTGCCTGTGACACGTACTGGGGGATACCAAGCTCCTGGGACACCCGACAGATGTTTTTC. It codes for CACDTYWGIPSSWDTRQMFF.

In the case of this clone: A far larger clone is off by one base, so a read error is likely. This specimen includes other DNA sequences encoding the same CDR3. The V and J genes are TRDV2 and TRDJ1; no clear D gene. This CDR3 region has 14 residues. With 0 bases removed from V and 0 bases from J, the gap between germline ends came to 7 bases. Germline loops: CDR1 GEAIGNYY, CDR2 EKD. In DNA form, the CDR3 reads TGTGCCTGTGACACCGGCAAATACACCGATAAACTCATCTTT. This gives the protein CACDTGKYTDKLIF.

This clone is labeled medium-sized. The chain recombines TRDV3 with TRDJ1, with TRDD3 identical over 9 bases. The CDR3 spans 17 residues. Unmatched junction bases numbered 17, after V lost 4 bases and J lost 2 bases. CDR1 and CDR2 from the germline V gene are TVYSNPD and GDNSRS (reference sequence). The CDR3 DNA follows: TGTGCCTCACGATCCCTACGCCTGGGGGATTGTACCGATAAACTCATCTTT. It codes for CASRSLRLGDCTDKLIF.

About this clone: This may come from a read error, since a much larger clone is one base off. This chain uses TRDV2 with TRDJ1; D gene ambiguous. The V gene's germline CDR1 is GEAIGNYY and CDR2 EKD. V was cut by 3 bases and J by 9 bases, with 19 bases left in between. CDR3 length: 14 residues. CDR3 DNA sequence: TGTGCCTGTGACCTATTACCCGGGAAAGAGCAACTCATCTTT. It specifies CACDLLPGKEQLIF.

This clone was found a few times. V and J are TRDV1 and TRDJ1; the match to TRDD2 covers 8 bases. Germline values: CDR1 TSWWSYY, CDR2 QGS. The CDR3 totals 24 residues. With 0 bases clipped from V and 0 bases from J, the junction kept 27 bases outside the gene matches. The CDR3 nucleotides are TGTGCTCTTGGGGAACTGAAGCCTCACTTCCTACGTACAGATACGGTAAGGTACACCGATAAACTCATCTTT. Its protein is CALGELKPHFLRTDTVRYTDKLIF.

Details on this clone: Given a far larger clone just one base away, this is likely a sequencing read error. The same CDR3 is also encoded by other DNA sequences in this sample. This chain joins TRDV2 and TRDJ1; 10 bases line up with TRDD3. The V gene's germline CDR1 is GEAIGNYY and CDR2 EKD. The J segment lost 7 bases and the V segment lost 6 bases, leaving 13 bases of the junction unmatched. The CDR3 is 15 residues long. The CDR3: CACLYWGIRSGKLIF. CDR3 sequence (DNA): TGTGCCTGTTTGTACTGGGGGATCAGGAGCGGTAAACTCATCTTT.

In its sample, this clone was seen a few times. The same CDR3 is also encoded by other DNA sequences in this sample. For the CDR3, the DNA is TGTGCTCTTGGGGAAAGGGAGCTTGTCCTACTACGAGTCCGAACCGACTGGGGATCCTGGGACACCCGACAGATGTTTTTC. Protein: CALGERELVLLRVRTDWGSWDTRQMFF. The chain carries TRDV1 and TRDJ3, with a tentative D call TRDD3 (7 bases). Trimming removed 2 bases at V and 1 base at J, with 39 bases between. This CDR3 spans 27 amino acids. From germline, CDR1 is TSWWSYY and CDR2 QGS.

This clone is medium-sized (0.01 to 0.1%) in the sample. The V and J genes are TRDV1 and TRDJ1; no clear D. The CDR3 sequence is 18 residues long. Between the trimmed V and J ends, which lost 0 bases and 2 bases, there was a span of 19 bases. Germline V CDR1 and CDR2: TSWWSYY, QGS. The CDR3 bases are TGTGCTCTTGGGGAACTTGTACGGCCCTCGTACTGTACCGATAAACTCATCTTT. Translating it yields CALGELVRPSYCTDKLIF.

Points on this clone: It may be a read error: a sequence one base away is much more abundant. The identical CDR3 is also encoded by other nucleotide sequences in the sample. V usage is TRDV2 and J usage is TRDJ1; 12 bases fit TRDD3. CDR1 and CDR2 (germline): GEAIGNYY, EKD. This CDR3 has 14 residues. Written as DNA, the CDR3 is TGTGCCTGCGACACCTGGGGGATACGCGATAAACTCATCTTT. This encodes CACDTWGIRDKLIF.

This clone is medium-sized within its sample. The chain joins TRDV2 to TRDJ3; weak D call: TRDD2 (5 bases). The germline V gene has CDR1 GEAIGNYY and CDR2 EKD. Trimming left V 3 bases short and J 1 base short, with 21 bases between. This CDR3 spans 20 amino acids. CDR3 amino acids: CACDSPPSDRPSWDTRQMFF. CDR3 DNA: TGTGCCTGTGACTCACCTCCTTCGGACCGCCCTTCCTGGGACACCCGACAGATGTTTTTC.